These 15 T cell receptor beta chains share one sample of origin, sequenced in a study of T cells in Graves' hyperthyroidism and ophthalmopathy. RNA transcripts yielded amplified TCR beta CDR3 regions. The HTBI set primed first-round TCR CDR3 RT-PCR. One entry per CDR3 protein, called by TCRdb with MiXCR from the multiplex PCR reads. The repertoire has approximately 380,000 distinct CDR3 sequences, about an eighth of them found once; the top ten carry around 27%. Sequencing was done on a sample of blood. Source of these receptors: a man over 45 with Graves' ophthalmopathy.

Concerning this clonotype: This may stem from a read error, because a much larger clone lies one nucleotide away. This sequence joins TRBV27 and TRBJ2-3; 8 bases are shared with TRBD2. The germline gives CDR1 MNHEY, CDR2 SMNVEV (reference sequence). This CDR3 has 16 residues. DNA of the CDR3: TGTGCCAGCAGTTTACAAGCGGGAGCGCCCACAGGTACGCAGTATTTT. Its translation: CASSLQAGAPTGTQYF.

This clonotype has only a few counts. The chain links TRBV7-3 to TRBJ2-3, with unresolved D. V shed 2 bases and J shed 7 bases, with 10 bases lying between them. In germline, CDR1 is SGHTA, CDR2 FQGTGA. This CDR3 has 13 amino acids. The CDR3 DNA sequence: TGTGCCAGCAGCTTACCACCGGAGCATACGCAGTATTTT. The encoded protein is CASSLPPEHTQYF.

In this sample, this clonotype turned up many times. V gene TRBV12-3 or TRBV12-4 combines with J gene TRBJ2-1, with 9 positions matching TRBD2. V lost 6 bases to trimming and J lost 2 bases; unmatched junction nucleotides: 8. This CDR3 has 16 residues. In nucleotides, the CDR3 is TGTGCCAGCAGCCGAGCGGGGGGTGGCGCCTACAATGAGCAGTTCTTC. This codes for CASSRAGGGAYNEQFF.

This clonotype was counted ten times or more. This sequence joins TRBV20-1 and TRBJ2-4; D perhaps matches TRBD1 (5 bases). This CDR3 is 13 amino acids long. Germline values: CDR1 DFQATT, CDR2 SNEGSKA (reference sequence). Between the trimmed V and J ends, which lost 5 bases and 0 bases, there was a span of 8 bases. CDR3 nucleotides: TGCAGTGCTGGACACCTAGCCAAAAACATTCAGTACTTC. It is translated as CSAGHLAKNIQYF.

This clonotype has a count of ten or more. J is TRBJ2-4 and V is TRBV2; TRBD2 agrees at 14 bases. Germline loops: CDR1 SNHLY, CDR2 FYNNEI. CDR3 length: 14 residues. Trimming took 7 bases from V and 7 from J; bases not matched to a gene: 3. DNA for the CDR3: TGTGCCAGCACGGGACTAGCGGGAGTTAACATTCAGTACTTC. Protein sequence: CASTGLAGVNIQYF. Based on the CDR3 plus reference TRBV2 and TRBJ2-4, the full variable domain is EPEVTQTPSHQVTQMGQEVILRCVPISNHLYFYWYRQILGQKVEFLVSFYNNEISEKSEIFDDQFSVERPDGSNFTLKIRSTKLEDSAMYFCASTGLAGVNIQYFGAGTRLSVL.

The sample holds a few counts of this clonotype. V usage is TRBV19 and J usage is TRBJ2-3; D not certain. The V and J ends lost 6 bases and 2 bases respectively, with 9 bases between them. Germline V gene lookup returns CDR1 LNHDA and CDR2 SQIVND (reference sequence). The CDR3 is 13 residues long. The CDR3 is CASRVSLTDTQYF. As DNA, the CDR3 is TGTGCCAGTAGAGTATCCCTCACAGATACGCAGTATTTT.

The genes are TRBV12-3 or TRBV12-4 and TRBJ1-1, with a possible D match to TRBD1 (5 bases). The V and J ends lost 3 bases and 4 bases respectively, with 15 bases between them. The CDR3 sequence is 15 residues long. Here the CDR3 reads CASSFVSGQGTEAFF. CDR3 in DNA: TGTGCCAGCAGTTTTGTGTCAGGGCAAGGCACTGAAGCTTTCTTT.

This clonotype appeared many times. The rearrangement uses TRBV11-2 and TRBJ1-1; D is uncertain. Germline V gene data show CDR1 as SGHAT and CDR2 as FQNNGV. V dropped 5 bases and J dropped 1 base, with 14 bases sitting between them. The CDR3 consists of 15 residues. The CDR3 bases are TGTGCCAGCAGCGTTAGACCGGGCGAGAACACTGAAGCTTTCTTT. Its translation is CASSVRPGENTEAFF. The full variable domain, completed using reference TRBV11-2 and TRBJ1-1, is EAGVAQSPRYKIIEKRQSVAFWCNPISGHATLYWYQQILGQGPKLLIQFQNNGVVDDSQLPKDRFSAERLKGVDSTLKIQPAKLEDSAVYLCASSVRPGENTEAFFGQGTRLTVV.

There are a few counts of this clonotype. The chain has TRBV10-3 and TRBJ2-3, with 8 bases aligning to TRBD1. The CDR3 has 12 residues. Per the germline V gene, CDR1 is ENHRY and CDR2 is SYGVKD. V gave up 10 bases and J gave up 4 bases; unmatched junction bases: 4. CDR3 DNA: TGTGCCACCTCGACAGGGGCAGATACGCAGTATTTT. Encoded protein: CATSTGADTQYF.

This clonotype has a handful of counts. This chain joins TRBV19 and TRBJ2-2; no clear D gene. V was cut by 4 bases and J by 5 bases, with 17 bases left in between. This CDR3 is built from 16 residues. Germline CDR1 is LNHDA and CDR2 is SQIVND (reference sequence). CDR3 region: CASSSPQRLGTGELFF. The CDR3 DNA reads as TGTGCCAGTAGTAGCCCCCAACGGCTGGGAACCGGGGAGCTGTTTTTT.

This clonotype was counted at least ten times. The chain uses TRBV6-1 and TRBJ1-1, with D possibly being TRBD1 (6 bases). The V end was cut by 7 bases, the J end by 1 base, with 13 bases between. CDR3 length equals 14 residues. Germline V gene sequence: CDR1 MNHNS, CDR2 SASEGT. The CDR3 is CASKEYRENTEAFF. The CDR3 DNA sequence: TGTGCCAGCAAAGAGTACAGGGAGAACACTGAAGCTTTCTTT.

This clonotype has only a few counts. The CDR3, as DNA: TGCAGTGCCATTGACAGGGGTGCTAATGAAAAACTGTTTTTT. Translation gives CSAIDRGANEKLFF. The chain carries TRBV20-1 and TRBJ1-4; 8 bases align to TRBD1. V was pared by 6 bases and J by 3 bases, with 6 bases of the junction left unmatched. Germline loops: CDR1 DFQATT, CDR2 SNEGSKA (reference sequence). The CDR3 contains 14 residues.

There are a few counts of this clonotype. V is TRBV5-5 and J is TRBJ2-7; D gene uncertain. With 4 bases removed from V and 6 bases from J, the gap between germline ends came to 14 bases. CDR3 length: 13 residues. CDR1 and CDR2 (germline): SGHKS, YYEKEE (reference sequence). CDR3 sequence (DNA): TGTGCCAGCAGCAACGCGAACTCGGGCGAGCAGTACTTC. Protein: CASSNANSGEQYF. The variable domain in full, completed from reference TRBV5-5 and TRBJ2-7, reads DAGVTQSPTHLIKTRGQQVTLRCSPISGHKSVSWYQQVLGQGPQFIFQYYEKEERGRGNFPDRFSARQFPNYSSELNVNALLLGDSALYLCASSNANSGEQYFGPGTRLTVT.

The chain carries TRBV15 and TRBJ2-7, with TRBD1 matching 12 bases. Germline V gene sequence: CDR1 LNHNV, CDR2 YYDKDF (reference sequence). This CDR3 has 14 residues. V gave up 5 bases and J gave up 5 bases; unmatched junction bases: 4. CDR3 coding DNA: TGTGCCACCAGCGGGGACAGGGGGCTCCACGAGCAGTACTTC. It translates to CATSGDRGLHEQYF.

This clonotype was counted ten times or more. The chain is built from TRBV5-1 and TRBJ2-1; TRBD1 matches at 9 bases. The CDR3 loop spans 15 amino acids. Germline CDR1 is SGHRS and CDR2 is YFSETQ. V lost 0 bases, J lost 8 bases, and 6 bases stayed unmatched. The CDR3 DNA follows: TGCGCCAGCAGCTTGGAGGGGACAGGGCCCGATGAGCAGTTCTTC. Translated, it gives CASSLEGTGPDEQFF.